The T cell receptor beta chain under discussion was sequenced for a study of cytomegalovirus exposure and HLA in healthy donors. Broader study findings: A cluster of highly shared sequence variants was likely a sequencing artifact. Reportedly, TCR beta sequences accurately predicted HLA-A and HLA-B alleles in most subjects.

This clone appeared a single time. The antigen is unknown. Trimming removed 5 bases from V and 5 bases from J, with 13 bases in between. CDR1 and CDR2 from the germline V gene are SEHNR and FQNEAQ (reference sequence). CDR3 length: 13 amino acids. The donors, nominally healthy at sampling, likely had unrecorded immune exposures. Use of 60 Vbeta and 13 Jbeta primers characterized the PCR. The assay was immunoSEQ multiplex PCR, and TCRdb's table has in-frame clones only and misses some. Here the sample spans approximately 140,000 clones, over 65% being singletons. Sequencing was done on a sample of PBMCs. The source of this sequence is a man aged 40-49 years in good health and CMV-seropositive. This sequence joins TRBV7-9 and TRBJ2-7, with TRBD2 as a possible D gene (5 bases). The CDR3 sequence: CASSLGGLNEQYF. The CDR3 DNA sequence: TGTGCCAGCAGCCTAGGAGGTTTGAACGAGCAGTACTTC.